The 22 T cell receptor beta chains in this list originate from one sample, sequenced in a study of a mutant IDH1 vaccine in newly diagnosed glioma (dated by TCRdb to the early 2020s). The library was made by the immunoSEQ multiplex PCR assay. TCRdb stores this immuneACCESS table with in-frame sequences only. Part of the clones is absent; in the studies checked, under half of the shortfall reflects unresolved V genes, and no reason is known for the rest. The sample includes tens of thousands of clones, with roughly 82% observed a single time. The top ten constitute around 19% of the sample. Antigen specificity for these receptors is unknown. What this sample's time point label stands for: week 47, end of study. A 20-mer mutant IDH1 peptide at 300 micrograms in Montanide made up each vaccine dose, which was injected subcutaneously together with topical imiquimod. This material consisted of PBMCs, taken from a glioma patient whose treatment included an IDH1 peptide vaccine. These TCRs come from a man aged 18-30 years with glioma. Some clones in this sample may be carry-over from other donors' samples.

The chain employs TRBV7-9 and TRBJ1-1, with D unclear. The germline CDR1 and CDR2 sequences are SEHNR and FQNEAQ (reference sequence). This CDR3 spans 13 amino acids. With 2 bases removed from V and 0 bases from J, the gap between germline ends came to 4 bases. CDR3 sequence (DNA): TGTGCCAGCAGCTTATCACTGAACACTGAAGCTTTCTTT. Amino acids: CASSLSLNTEAFF.

About this clone itself: Other DNA sequences of this sample code for an identical CDR3. The chain is built from TRBV5-1 and TRBJ1-1; possible D gene TRBD1, 5 bases. The germline V gene encodes CDR1 SGHRS and CDR2 YFSETQ. Trimming took 0 bases from V and 5 from J, leaving 11 bases between them. CDR3 size: 14 residues. The CDR3 sequence is CASSLDLEGTEAFF. CDR3 in DNA: TGCGCCAGCAGCTTGGATCTCGAGGGGACTGAAGCTTTCTTT.

The rearrangement joins TRBV30 to TRBJ2-5, with D tentatively TRBD1 or TRBD2 (5 bases each). This CDR3 comprises 14 residues. Germline values: CDR1 GTSNPN, CDR2 SVGIG (reference sequence). Trimming took 2 bases from V and 1 from J, leaving 11 bases between them. The CDR3, as DNA: TGTGCCTGGAGTCCTGGGGGAATCCAAGAGACCCAGTACTTC. Amino acids: CAWSPGGIQETQYF.

This sequence joins TRBV5-1 and TRBJ1-1, with 7 nucleotides matching TRBD1. V lost 4 bases to trimming and J lost 4 bases; unmatched junction nucleotides: 7. Germline V lookup: CDR1 SGHRS, CDR2 YFSETQ. The CDR3 is 14 amino acids. In nucleotides, the CDR3 is TGCGCCAGCAGCCTCACAGGGGTCATCACTGAAGCTTTCTTT. This translates into CASSLTGVITEAFF.

This clone has only one observation. V usage is TRBV5-4 and J usage is TRBJ2-3, with 7 nucleotides matching TRBD2. Germline V gene data show CDR1 as SGHNT and CDR2 as YYREEE (reference sequence). J was trimmed by 5 bases and V by 2 bases; bases with no gene match: 8. The CDR3 consists of 15 residues. The CDR3 region is CASSLAGPIRDTQYF. The CDR3 bases are TGTGCCAGCAGCTTAGCGGGGCCTATCCGAGATACGCAGTATTTT.

This clone showed up just once. The chain links TRBV2 to TRBJ2-7; no clear D gene. The germline V gene encodes CDR1 SNHLY and CDR2 FYNNEI. Trimming took 4 bases from V and 2 from J, leaving 12 bases between them. The CDR3 has 14 residues. This chain's CDR3 is CASSVGDAPYEQYF. Here the CDR3 DNA reads TGTGCCAGCAGTGTCGGTGACGCCCCCTACGAGCAGTACTTC.

The V gene is TRBV7-4, the J gene TRBJ1-6, with D maybe TRBD1 (5 bases). CDR1 and CDR2 (germline): SGHVT, SQSDAQ. This CDR3 contains 16 residues. The V end was cut by 10 bases, the J end by 3 bases, with 19 bases between. The CDR3 sequence is CATTVGGVNYNSPLHF. Written as DNA, the CDR3 is TGTGCCACCACAGTGGGGGGGGTCAACTATAATTCACCCCTCCACTTT.

The chain uses TRBV7-2 and TRBJ1-5; unclear D gene. The CDR3 contains 15 residues. Trimming removed 5 bases from V and 4 bases from J, with 15 bases in between. Looked up from germline, CDR1 is SGHTA and CDR2 is FQGNSA. CDR3: CASSIGPARNQPQHF. As DNA, the CDR3 is TGTGCCAGCAGCATTGGGCCAGCTAGGAATCAGCCCCAGCATTTT.

This clone was seen once. V is TRBV4-1 and J is TRBJ2-1; 13 positions agree with TRBD2. After removal of 1 base from V and 9 bases from J, the junction contained 3 bases not matched to a gene. The CDR3 runs 15 residues. Germline CDR1 MGHRA, CDR2 YSYEKL. The CDR3 coding sequence is TGCGCCAGCAGCCAAGCGGGGACTAGCGGGACTGAGCAGTTCTTC. Translation: CASSQAGTSGTEQFF.

The genes are TRBV29-1 and TRBJ1-2; no firm D call. This CDR3 contains 11 residues. With 2 bases removed from V and 7 bases from J, the gap between germline ends came to 8 bases. Germline V lookup: CDR1 SQVTM, CDR2 ANQGSEA. CDR3 loop: CSVEYGTGYTF. As DNA, the CDR3 is TGCAGCGTTGAATATGGAACTGGCTACACCTTC.

The chain has TRBV19 and TRBJ2-7; D is possibly TRBD1 (6 bases). This CDR3 comprises 13 residues. V dropped 5 bases and J dropped 3 bases, with 11 bases sitting between them. The V gene's germline CDR1 is LNHDA and CDR2 SQIVND (reference sequence). CDR3 protein: CASSPQGNYEQYF. The CDR3 bases are TGTGCCAGTAGTCCCCAGGGGAACTACGAGCAGTACTTC.

The rearrangement uses TRBV6-5 and TRBJ1-2, with a weak D call TRBD1 (6 bases). The length of the CDR3 is 15 residues. The germline gives CDR1 MNHEY, CDR2 SVGAGI. V lost 2 bases and J lost 8, with 18 bases in between. The DNA of the CDR3 is TGTGCCAGCAGTTACCTAGGACAGCCCCGCCAGGGCTACACCTTC. Translating it yields CASSYLGQPRQGYTF.

This chain connects TRBV4-3 to TRBJ1-2; unclear D gene. CDR3 length: 14 amino acids. Looked up from germline, CDR1 is LGHNA and CDR2 is YSLEER. Trimming pared 1 base from V and 4 bases from J, leaving 10 bases between. This chain's CDR3 is CASSQVYSFYGYTF. The CDR3 DNA sequence: TGCGCCAGCAGCCAAGTATACAGTTTCTATGGCTACACCTTC.

The chain is built from TRBV6-5 and TRBJ2-7; TRBD2 matches at 9 bases. From germline, CDR1 is MNHEY and CDR2 SVGAGI. The CDR3 is 14 amino acids. V shed 5 bases and J 4 bases; nucleotides not matched to a gene: 6. The CDR3 spells CASSAAGGPYEQYF. CDR3 sequence (DNA): TGTGCCAGCAGTGCGGCGGGAGGGCCTTACGAGCAGTACTTC.

The chain is built from TRBV27 and TRBJ1-1, with no clear D. CDR3 length: 13 residues. The germline gives CDR1 MNHEY, CDR2 SMNVEV (reference sequence). Trimming stripped 2 bases from V and 1 base from J, with 5 bases between. The CDR3 sequence: CASSLGPNTEAFF. The CDR3, as DNA: TGTGCCAGCAGTTTAGGACCGAACACTGAAGCTTTCTTT.

This chain links TRBV14 with TRBJ2-7, with D perhaps TRBD1 or TRBD2 (5 bases each). The V gene lost 0 bases and the J gene lost 0 bases, with 12 bases spanning the gap. The germline gives CDR1 SGHDN, CDR2 FVKESK. The CDR3 loop spans 16 amino acids. DNA for the CDR3: TGTGCCAGCAGCCAAGATCCAGGGAGAAGCTCCTACGAGCAGTACTTC. It is translated as CASSQDPGRSSYEQYF.

This clone was found once. The chain links TRBV6-5 to TRBJ1-4, with unresolved D. Germline V gene sequence: CDR1 MNHEY, CDR2 SVGAGI. V shed 2 bases and J shed 5 bases, with 12 bases lying between them. The CDR3 is 15 amino acids. The CDR3 spells CASSYVSGGNEKLFF. CDR3 nucleotides: TGTGCCAGCAGTTACGTATCGGGAGGGAATGAAAAACTGTTTTTT.

The rearrangement links TRBV7-2 to TRBJ1-2; the D is unclear. Germline values: CDR1 SGHTA, CDR2 FQGNSA. The CDR3 runs to 13 residues. Trimming removed 5 bases at V and 0 bases at J, with 7 bases between. CDR3 amino acids: CASSQVANYGYTF. The CDR3 bases are TGTGCCAGCAGCCAGGTAGCTAACTATGGCTACACCTTC.

The table lists this clone with a count of one. V gene TRBV4-2 combines with J gene TRBJ2-7, with a possible D match to TRBD2 (7 bases). In germline, CDR1 is LGHNA, CDR2 YNFKEQ. The CDR3 is 15 amino acids. Trimming shortened V by 1 base and J by 2 bases, and 12 bases separated the two germline ends. The CDR3, as DNA: TGTGCCAGCAGCCAAGTTGAGGGGGGGCCCTACGAGCAGTACTTC. Translating gives CASSQVEGGPYEQYF.

V gene TRBV12-5 combines with J gene TRBJ1-5, with D unresolved. The CDR3 is 14 amino acids. V lost 4 bases and J 4 bases, leaving 11 bases between the germline ends. Germline V gives CDR1 LGHNT, CDR2 FRNRAP. The DNA of the CDR3 is TGTGCTAGTGGTTCTCGATCCTTTAATCAGCCCCAGCATTTT. Translating it yields CASGSRSFNQPQHF.

The chain joins TRBV9 to TRBJ2-1; the D gene could be TRBD1 or TRBD2 (7 bases each). Germline CDR1 and CDR2: SGDLS and YYNGEE. V lost 0 bases, J lost 8 bases, and 15 bases lay in between. The length of the CDR3 is 15 residues. This chain's CDR3 is CASSVGGGQLDEQFF. The DNA for the CDR3 is TGTGCCAGCAGCGTAGGGGGGGGACAGCTGGATGAGCAGTTCTTC.

The rearrangement uses TRBV5-1 and TRBJ2-5; D is undetermined. CDR1 and CDR2 (germline): SGHRS, YFSETQ. V was pared by 4 bases and J by 5 bases, with 18 bases between. The CDR3 runs 15 residues. The DNA of the CDR3 is TGCGCCAGCAGCCGGGCCGGACGAGCAATCGAGACCCAGTACTTC. Translation: CASSRAGRAIETQYF.